The 20 T cell receptor beta chains reported below all come from one sample, sequenced in a study of blood T cell repertoires in COVID-19. Sequencing used immunoSEQ multiplex PCR; TCRdb keeps in-frame clones, though not all of them. The table records more than 10,000 clones, about 75% of them present only once. The specimen sequenced was peripheral blood. These receptor sequences come from a woman aged 80 or over with acute or convalescent COVID-19.

The chain joins TRBV5-1 to TRBJ2-1, with D possibly TRBD1 on 6 matching bases. Germline-derived CDR1 and CDR2 are SGHRS and YFSETQ. Between the trimmed V and J ends, which lost 1 base and 4 bases, there was a span of 18 bases. This CDR3 has 17 residues. The CDR3 is CASSLRFGGGSYNEQFF. CDR3 nucleotide sequence: TGCGCCAGCAGCTTGAGGTTTGGTGGGGGCTCGTACAATGAGCAGTTCTTC.

This chain joins TRBV12-5 and TRBJ1-4; 8 nucleotides line up with TRBD1. The germline CDR1 and CDR2 sequences are LGHNT and FRNRAP. Trimming at V came to 5 bases and at J to 13 bases, leaving 12 bases not matched to a gene. CDR3 length equals 14 residues. CDR3: CASGPGTGPGGLFF. For the CDR3, the DNA is TGTGCTAGTGGTCCGGGGACAGGCCCCGGGGGACTGTTTTTT.

About this clone itself: The same CDR3 also results from other DNA sequences found in this sample. This sequence joins TRBV24-1 and TRBJ2-7, with TRBD1 matching over 8 bases. There are 14 residues in the CDR3. Germline trimming cut 7 bases from V and 0 bases from J; bases unmatched to any gene: 4. Germline V gives CDR1 KGHDR, CDR2 SFDVKD. CDR3 in amino acids: CATSLGQGSYEQYF. The DNA of the CDR3 is TGTGCCACCAGCCTTGGACAGGGCTCCTACGAGCAGTACTTC.

The CDR3 region has the DNA TGTGCCAGCAGCTTAGGTGGGACTAGCGGGGCCCTTACCTACAATGAGCAGTTCTTC. Its protein product is CASSLGGTSGALTYNEQFF. The J gene is TRBJ2-1, the V gene TRBV7-6, with 13 bases that match TRBD2. J lost 2 bases, V lost 1 base, and 8 bases had no gene match. Germline values: CDR1 SGHVS, CDR2 FNYEAQ. CDR3 length: 19 residues.

Regarding this clone: Other DNA variants within this sample encode the same CDR3. The chain carries TRBV11-2 and TRBJ1-1; no clear D. This CDR3 is built from 14 residues. The germline gives CDR1 SGHAT, CDR2 FQNNGV. With 1 base removed from V and 7 bases from J, the gap between germline ends came to 13 bases. The chain's CDR3 is CASSLGTKTNEAFF. Here the CDR3 DNA reads TGTGCCAGCAGCTTAGGCACGAAAACTAATGAAGCTTTCTTT.

This rearrangement joins TRBV5-1 to TRBJ1-2; a possible D gene is TRBD1 (6 bases). The CDR3 spans 13 residues. Trimming shortened V by 4 bases and J by 6 bases, and 13 bases separated the two germline ends. Germline V gene sequence: CDR1 SGHRS, CDR2 YFSETQ. The CDR3 bases are TGCGCCAGCAGCACAACAGGGTCAAATGGCTACACCTTC. Its protein product is CASSTTGSNGYTF.

This clone was picked up a small number of times. This sequence joins TRBV5-6 and TRBJ1-5, with 12 bases identical to TRBD1. Germline-derived CDR1 and CDR2 are SGHDT and YYEEEE. The length of the CDR3 is 15 residues. V gave up 4 bases and J gave up 5 bases; unmatched junction bases: 4. CDR3 in DNA: TGTGCCAGCAGCAGGAGGGACAGGGGGCATCAGCCCCAGCATTTT. This gives the protein CASSRRDRGHQPQHF.

In nucleotides, the CDR3 is TGTGCCAGCAGCTTAGGGGGGGCCGGGGAGCTGTTTTTT. Amino acid sequence: CASSLGGAGELFF. This rearrangement joins TRBV11-3 to TRBJ2-2; a weak D match, TRBD2 (6 bases). This CDR3 comprises 13 residues. In germline, CDR1 is SGHNT, CDR2 YENEEA. V was clipped by 1 base and J by 6 bases, with 6 bases between them.

This clone appeared a single time. The rearrangement uses TRBV28 and TRBJ1-1; 9 bases are a match to TRBD1. V lost 5 bases to trimming and J lost 4 bases; unmatched junction nucleotides: 8. Germline lookup yields CDR1 MDHEN and CDR2 SYDVKM. The CDR3 loop spans 15 amino acids. The CDR3 reads CASSRGQGSVTEAFF. DNA of the CDR3: TGTGCCAGCAGTAGGGGACAGGGTTCTGTCACTGAAGCTTTCTTT.

This clone was counted only a few times. The chain carries TRBV6-2 or TRBV6-3 and TRBJ1-2; weak D call: TRBD1 (5 bases). Looked up from germline, CDR1 is MNHEY and CDR2 is SVGEGT. Trimming took off 1 base at V and 8 bases at J, with 20 bases between the two ends. There are 16 residues in the CDR3. The CDR3 loop reads CASSYWGTLTQEGYTF. In nucleotides, the CDR3 is TGTGCCAGCAGTTACTGGGGGACTTTAACCCAAGAGGGCTACACCTTC.

This clone was seen more than once but under ten times. This chain joins TRBV7-2 and TRBJ2-1, with D unresolved. Trimming left V 8 bases short and J 6 bases short, with 14 bases between. The V gene's germline CDR1 is SGHTA and CDR2 FQGNSA. The CDR3 length is 13 residues. The CDR3 reads CASGQASSNEQFF. CDR3 nucleotides: TGTGCCAGCGGGCAGGCAAGTTCCAATGAGCAGTTCTTC.

The chain links TRBV5-1 to TRBJ1-1; D perhaps matches TRBD1 (5 bases). The V end was cut by 1 base, the J end by 2 bases, with 15 bases between. CDR1 and CDR2 from the germline V gene are SGHRS and YFSETQ. The CDR3 is 16 amino acids. The CDR3 coding sequence is TGCGCCAGCAGCTTGCATCTTGGGGGGGTAAACACTGAAGCTTTCTTT. Amino acid sequence: CASSLHLGGVNTEAFF. The full variable domain, with the rest looked up from reference TRBV5-1 and TRBJ1-1, is KAGVTQTPRYLIKTRGQQVTLSCSPISGHRSVSWYQQTPGQGLQFLFEYFSETQRNKGNFPGRFSGRQFSNSRSEMNVSTLELGDSALYLCASSLHLGGVNTEAFFGQGTRLTVV.

A word on this clone: Other DNA sequences of this sample code for an identical CDR3. The chain has TRBV5-1 and TRBJ2-7; 11 nucleotides agree with TRBD1. The CDR3 consists of 16 residues. Trimming at V came to 4 bases and at J to 3 bases, leaving 9 bases not matched to a gene. The V gene's germline CDR1 is SGHRS and CDR2 YFSETQ. CDR3 DNA: TGCGCCAGCAGCCCGGGGGCGGGACAGGGGGACTACGAGCAGTACTTC. It yields the protein CASSPGAGQGDYEQYF.

A few counts support this clone. The chain recombines TRBV20-1 with TRBJ1-1; D not resolved. Trimming took off 6 bases at V and 3 bases at J, with 8 bases between the two ends. Germline CDR1 is DFQATT and CDR2 is SNEGSKA (reference sequence). The CDR3 loop spans 11 amino acids. Here the CDR3 DNA reads TGCAGTGCCAGACTAGACACTGAAGCTTTCTTT. Its protein product is CSARLDTEAFF.

This clone is judged medium-sized. This chain links TRBV6-5 with TRBJ2-7; 12 nucleotides line up with TRBD1. From germline, CDR1 is MNHEY and CDR2 SVGAGI. Trimming cost V 7 bases and J 4 bases; bases outside gene matches: 5. The CDR3 consists of 14 residues. The DNA of the CDR3 is TGTGCCAGCAACCGGGACAGGGGGCGATACGAGCAGTACTTC. Amino acid sequence: CASNRDRGRYEQYF.

V and J are TRBV3-1 (or the pseudogene TRBV3-2) and TRBJ1-6; D possibly corresponds to TRBD1 (5 bases). In germline, CDR1 is LGHDT, CDR2 YNNKEL (reference sequence). The CDR3 runs 13 residues. Deletions cut 1 base from V and 12 bases from J, with 10 bases between. The CDR3 loop is CASSQVSREPLHF. CDR3 nucleotides: TGTGCCAGCAGCCAAGTATCCAGGGAACCCCTCCACTTT.

This rearrangement joins TRBV7-2 to TRBJ2-3; TRBD1 matches at 7 bases. The V segment lost 1 base and the J segment 5 bases; nucleotides outside the gene matches: 6. Germline loops: CDR1 SGHTA, CDR2 FQGNSA. The CDR3 length is 15 residues. The CDR3 spells CASSLGFNRGDTQYF. The CDR3 coding sequence is TGTGCCAGCAGCTTAGGTTTCAACAGGGGAGATACGCAGTATTTT.

This clone was found a few times. CDR3 coding DNA: TGTGCCAGCAGCCATAAGGGGTATGGTTCACCCCTCCACTTT. Translated: CASSHKGYGSPLHF. J is TRBJ1-6 and V is TRBV3-1 (or the pseudogene TRBV3-2); D is perhaps TRBD1 (5 bases). Trimming took 3 bases from V and 9 from J, leaving 12 bases between them. CDR3 length: 14 residues. Germline assignment: CDR1 LGHDT and CDR2 YNNKEL (reference sequence).

In the case of this clone: Other DNA sequences in this specimen translate into the identical CDR3. This sequence joins TRBV6-5 and TRBJ2-7; no clear D. CDR3 length: 11 residues. V lost 5 bases, J lost 6 bases, and 8 bases lay in between. The germline gives CDR1 MNHEY, CDR2 SVGAGI. The CDR3 DNA is TGTGCCAGCAGTACCCGGAGCGAGCAGTACTTC. Its translation: CASSTRSEQYF.

There are a few counts of this clone. Germline and junction disagree at one end, which may indicate a read error. V gene TRBV5-5 combines with J gene TRBJ2-3, with 11 bases fitting TRBD2. The CDR3 runs to 17 residues. CDR1 SGHKS and CDR2 YYEKEE come from the germline V gene (reference sequence). The CDR3 sequence is CASCLATTSGGTDTQYF. The CDR3 DNA is TGTGCCAGCTGCTTAGCGACGACTAGCGGGGGCACAGATACGCAGTATTTT.